This passage covers 31 T cell receptor beta chains from one sample sequenced in a study of cytomegalovirus exposure and HLA in healthy donors. Vbeta (60) and Jbeta (13) primers were used in the PCR. Data came from immunoSEQ multiplex PCR; TCRdb stores just in-frame clones and leaves some out. Of 120,000 or so clones listed, around 67% are singletons. The sample was PBMCs. These receptors were collected from a woman aged 40-49 years in good health and CMV-seronegative.

The V and J genes are TRBV6-1 and TRBJ1-1; 7 bases are shared with TRBD1. CDR3 length: 13 amino acids. Germline V gene lookup returns CDR1 MNHNS and CDR2 SASEGT. V shed 4 bases, J shed 1 base, and the junction held 0 bases outside the gene matches. In nucleotides, the CDR3 is TGTGCCAGCAGTGGACAGGGGAACACTGAAGCTTTCTTT. Protein: CASSGQGNTEAFF.

V and J are TRBV9 and TRBJ2-3; TRBD2 matches at 16 bases. Germline V gives CDR1 SGDLS, CDR2 YYNGEE. This CDR3 comprises 19 residues. The V segment lost 4 bases and the J segment 5 bases; nucleotides outside the gene matches: 13. Here the CDR3 DNA reads TGTGCCAGCAGCCTCTCGGGACTAGCGGGGGGGCCAGGAGAAGATACGCAGTATTTT. Translation: CASSLSGLAGGPGEDTQYF.

The chain employs TRBV7-3 and TRBJ1-1; TRBD1 matches at 7 bases. The J segment lost 1 base and the V segment lost 5 bases, leaving 4 bases of the junction unmatched. The germline gives CDR1 SGHTA, CDR2 FQGTGA. This CDR3 spans 14 amino acids. DNA of the CDR3: TGTGCCAGCAGCCTCACAGGGGAGAACACTGAAGCTTTCTTT. Translation gives CASSLTGENTEAFF.

This chain connects TRBV5-8 to TRBJ2-5; 9 bases are a match to TRBD2. The CDR3 is made up of 15 amino acids. Germline V gene data show CDR1 as SGHTS and CDR2 as YDEGEE. After removal of 4 bases from V and 5 bases from J, the junction contained 9 bases not matched to a gene. The CDR3 sequence: CASSPRLAGYETQYF. CDR3 DNA: TGTGCCAGCAGCCCCCGGCTAGCGGGATATGAGACCCAGTACTTC.

The V call is TRBV6-5, the J call TRBJ1-1; tentative D call: TRBD1 (5 bases). The CDR3 consists of 15 residues. CDR1 is MNHEY, CDR2 SVGAGI, per germline. Trimming removed 0 bases at V and 4 bases at J, with 12 bases between. CDR3 nucleotide sequence: TGTGCCAGCAGTTACTCGCGCGGGGGTGGCACTGAAGCTTTCTTT. This codes for CASSYSRGGGTEAFF.

The chain is built from TRBV7-8 and TRBJ2-7; 7 bases match TRBD1. This CDR3 contains 15 residues. CDR1 and CDR2 (germline): SGHVS, FQNEAQ. The V and J ends lost 1 base and 2 bases, in that order; junction bases with no gene match: 5. The CDR3 DNA follows: TGTGCCAGCAGCTTAGGTTGGCAGGGGGCCTACGAGCAGTACTTC. Encoded protein: CASSLGWQGAYEQYF.

V is TRBV18 and J is TRBJ2-7, with a tentative D call TRBD1 (5 bases). The germline V and J ends were trimmed by 3 bases and 6 bases, with 15 bases remaining between them. The V gene's germline CDR1 is KGHSH and CDR2 LQKENI. The CDR3 spans 14 residues. DNA for the CDR3: TGTGCCAGCTCACCGAATACAGGAGAACGCGAGCAGTACTTC. Residues: CASSPNTGEREQYF.

The chain employs TRBV6-1 and TRBJ1-5; D is possibly TRBD1 (5 bases). CDR1 and CDR2 (germline): MNHNS, SASEGT. V gave up 1 base and J gave up 5 bases, with 9 bases separating them. CDR3 length: 14 residues. DNA for the CDR3: TGTGCCAGCAGTGAAGGGCAGGGCGATCAGCCCCAGCATTTT. Its translation is CASSEGQGDQPQHF.

The sample holds one count of this clone. This chain links TRBV27 with TRBJ2-2; tentative D call: TRBD1 (7 bases). The V gene lost 1 base and the J gene lost 2 bases, with 14 bases spanning the gap. The CDR3 extends over 17 amino acids. CDR1 is MNHEY, CDR2 SMNVEV, per germline (reference sequence). CDR3: CASSLFAGQFNTGELFF. As DNA, the CDR3 is TGTGCCAGCAGTTTATTTGCGGGACAGTTTAACACCGGGGAGCTGTTTTTT.

The rearrangement uses TRBV5-1 and TRBJ1-2, with 8 bases matching TRBD1. Germline V gene sequence: CDR1 SGHRS, CDR2 YFSETQ. The CDR3 spans 15 residues. With V trimmed by 1 base and J by 6 bases, 8 bases remained unmatched. CDR3 region: CASSLMWQGANGYTF. CDR3 DNA sequence: TGCGCCAGCAGCTTGATGTGGCAGGGGGCTAATGGCTACACCTTC.

The genes are TRBV4-1 and TRBJ1-2; D is ambiguous. CDR1 and CDR2 (germline): MGHRA, YSYEKL. The CDR3 contains 13 residues. V lost 3 bases and J lost 1, with 6 bases in between. DNA of the CDR3: TGCGCCAGCAGCCATCAGCGTAACTATGGCTACACCTTC. As protein: CASSHQRNYGYTF.

V is TRBV6-4 and J is TRBJ1-1; perhaps TRBD1 as D (5 bases). V lost 7 bases and J lost 3, with 18 bases in between. CDR3 length: 15 amino acids. The germline gives CDR1 MRHNA, CDR2 SNTAGT. This CDR3 reads CASTGVTGNYTEAFF. In DNA, the CDR3 is TGTGCCAGCACCGGAGTAACAGGAAACTACACTGAAGCTTTCTTT.

The rearrangement joins TRBV6-1 to TRBJ2-5, with TRBD1 matching over 7 bases. V shed 3 bases, J shed 5 bases, and the junction held 3 bases outside the gene matches. Germline V lookup: CDR1 MNHNS, CDR2 SASEGT. CDR3 length equals 13 residues. CDR3 coding DNA: TGTGCCAGCAGTGATGGGACAGTGGAGACCCAGTACTTC. Translation: CASSDGTVETQYF.

V is TRBV19 and J is TRBJ2-2; D not resolved. The CDR3 sequence is 17 residues long. The V end lost 3 bases, the J end lost 0 bases, and 14 bases lay between the germline ends. From germline, CDR1 is LNHDA and CDR2 SQIVND (reference sequence). CDR3 protein: CASSMTRWQTNTGELFF. Written as DNA, the CDR3 is TGTGCCAGTAGTATGACCAGGTGGCAGACGAACACCGGGGAGCTGTTTTTT.

The V and J genes are TRBV5-8 and TRBJ1-5; 10 nucleotides line up with TRBD1. The CDR3 is 15 residues long. Trimming took 3 bases from V and 4 from J; bases not matched to a gene: 4. The germline V gene encodes CDR1 SGHTS and CDR2 YDEGEE. The CDR3 nucleotides read TGTGCCAGCAGCTGGGGACAGGGGACGAATCAGCCCCAGCATTTT. Its protein is CASSWGQGTNQPQHF.

J is TRBJ2-5 and V is TRBV28; D call uncertain. Between the trimmed V and J ends, which lost 6 bases and 4 bases, there was a span of 6 bases. The CDR3 spans 11 residues. The germline gives CDR1 MDHEN, CDR2 SYDVKM. This CDR3 is CASRARETQYF. The CDR3 region has the DNA TGTGCCAGCAGAGCCCGAGAGACCCAGTACTTC.

The chain couples TRBV11-2 to TRBJ2-2; weak D call: TRBD2 (7 bases). V lost 4 bases, J lost 3 bases, and 12 bases lay in between. Germline V gene sequence: CDR1 SGHAT, CDR2 FQNNGV. The CDR3 has 15 residues. Written as DNA, the CDR3 is TGTGCCAGCAGCTCGGCGGGGGCCGACACCGGGGAGCTGTTTTTT. Its protein product is CASSSAGADTGELFF.

The chain combines TRBV6-5 with TRBJ1-2; tentative D call: TRBD1 (6 bases). V lost 5 bases and J 4 bases, leaving 17 bases between the germline ends. Germline CDR1 is MNHEY and CDR2 is SVGAGI. This CDR3 has 15 amino acids. The CDR3 loop is CASSILRTAGYGYTF. The CDR3 DNA is TGTGCCAGCAGTATTCTCCGGACAGCTGGCTATGGCTACACCTTC.

The chain combines TRBV9 with TRBJ1-6; D remains ambiguous. From germline, CDR1 is SGDLS and CDR2 YYNGEE. The CDR3 totals 15 residues. The V end was cut by 2 bases, the J end by 5 bases, with 11 bases between. The CDR3 DNA follows: TGTGCCAGCAGCGTGGGTAGGAGGAATAATTCACCCCTCCACTTT. Translation: CASSVGRRNNSPLHF. Full variable domain (remainder filled in from reference TRBV9 and TRBJ1-6): DSGVTQTPKHLITATGQRVTLRCSPRSGDLSVYWYQQSLDQGLQFLIQYYNGEERAKGNILERFSAQQFPDLHSELNLSSLELGDSALYFCASSVGRRNNSPLHFGNGTRLTVT.

The J gene is TRBJ2-3, the V gene TRBV7-9, with 9 bases identical to TRBD1. V trimming: 5 bases; J trimming: 5 bases; junction bases outside the gene matches: 11. CDR1 is SEHNR, CDR2 FQNEAQ, per germline (reference sequence). The CDR3 runs 16 residues. CDR3 residues: CASSRTGTGIRDTQYF. DNA for the CDR3: TGTGCCAGCAGCCGTACCGGGACAGGGATCCGAGATACGCAGTATTTT.

This clone occurred once. V gene TRBV28 combines with J gene TRBJ2-7; 8 bases map to TRBD2. Germline V gene sequence: CDR1 MDHEN, CDR2 SYDVKM. Trimming took 5 bases from V and 0 from J; bases not matched to a gene: 12. The CDR3 is 17 amino acids. The CDR3 sequence: CASSPDKRETYSYEQYF. CDR3 coding DNA: TGTGCCAGCAGTCCCGATAAGCGGGAGACCTACTCCTACGAGCAGTACTTC.

The chain recombines TRBV19 with TRBJ1-4; 10 bases match TRBD1. The germline gives CDR1 LNHDA, CDR2 SQIVND (reference sequence). CDR3 length: 14 residues. Trimming cost V 7 bases and J 7 bases; bases outside gene matches: 6. The CDR3 sequence is CASTETGGSEKLFF. CDR3 sequence (DNA): TGTGCCAGTACCGAGACAGGGGGCTCTGAAAAACTGTTTTTT.

V usage is TRBV19 and J usage is TRBJ2-3; perhaps TRBD2 as D (5 bases). Looked up from germline, CDR1 is LNHDA and CDR2 is SQIVND (reference sequence). Trimming stripped 10 bases from V and 5 bases from J, with 16 bases between. The CDR3 consists of 13 residues. CDR3 amino acids: CATGARRVDTQYF. In DNA form, the CDR3 reads TGTGCCACCGGAGCCCGGCGGGTAGATACGCAGTATTTT.

This clone has a handful of counts. The chain employs TRBV5-4 and TRBJ1-2; 7 bases are shared with TRBD1. With 4 bases clipped from V and 0 bases from J, the junction kept 3 bases outside the gene matches. Looked up from germline, CDR1 is SGHNT and CDR2 is YYREEE (reference sequence). This CDR3 is 14 amino acids long. CDR3 protein: CASSGTATNYGYTF. DNA of the CDR3: TGTGCCAGCAGCGGGACAGCTACTAACTATGGCTACACCTTC.

The chain is built from TRBV28 and TRBJ2-5, with D possibly being TRBD2 (6 bases). Trimming removed 2 bases at V and 7 bases at J, with 14 bases between. Germline V gene lookup returns CDR1 MDHEN and CDR2 SYDVKM. The length of the CDR3 is 14 residues. The CDR3 nucleotides are TGTGCCAGCAGTTTAACGGACTATAGGTCGACCCAGTACTTC. It translates to CASSLTDYRSTQYF.

V and J are TRBV5-1 and TRBJ2-2; 11 nucleotides align to TRBD2. The CDR3 consists of 18 residues. Germline trimming cut 0 bases from V and 5 bases from J; bases unmatched to any gene: 9. Germline CDR1 and CDR2: SGHRS and YFSETQ. CDR3 DNA sequence: TGCGCCAGCAGCTTGGCCCCCTTAGCGGGAGGGCGGACCGGGGAGCTGTTTTTT. Translating it yields CASSLAPLAGGRTGELFF.

V is TRBV18 and J is TRBJ1-4; D not resolved. The CDR3 is made up of 12 amino acids. Germline V gene sequence: CDR1 KGHSH, CDR2 LQKENI. The germline V and J ends were trimmed by 1 base and 15 bases, with 12 bases remaining between them. The DNA for the CDR3 is TGTGCCAGCTCACCACAAAGAAAAACGGTGTTTTTT. The encoded protein is CASSPQRKTVFF.

V usage is TRBV27 and J usage is TRBJ2-3; 8 bases line up with TRBD2. The ends lost 7 bases at V and 0 bases at J; junction bases unmatched: 6. Germline loops: CDR1 MNHEY, CDR2 SMNVEV (reference sequence). This CDR3 has 15 amino acids. In DNA form, the CDR3 reads TGTGCCAGCACCGTTAGCGGGGCTAGCACAGATACGCAGTATTTT. This sequence encodes CASTVSGASTDTQYF.

The CDR3 loop is CASKTDFNEAFF. The CDR3, as DNA: TGTGCCAGTAAAACCGACTTTAACGAAGCTTTCTTT. This chain joins TRBV28 and TRBJ1-1, with D hard to call. V lost 9 bases, J lost 8 bases, and 16 bases lay in between. The CDR3 spans 12 residues. In germline, CDR1 is MDHEN, CDR2 SYDVKM.

J is TRBJ2-2 and V is TRBV7-2; D unresolved. Germline V gene sequence: CDR1 SGHTA, CDR2 FQGNSA. V lost 0 bases and J lost 5, with 7 bases in between. The CDR3 sequence is 14 residues long. The CDR3 loop reads CASSLAELTGELFF. DNA for the CDR3: TGTGCCAGCAGCTTAGCGGAGTTAACCGGGGAGCTGTTTTTT.

There are a few counts of this clone. The chain carries TRBV15 and TRBJ1-5; D possibly corresponds to TRBD1 (5 bases). The ends were cut back, 4 bases at V and 2 bases at J, with 15 bases in the middle. The CDR3 has 16 amino acids. Germline V CDR1 and CDR2: LNHNV, YYDKDF (reference sequence). CDR3 region: CATSTRQTGGNQPQHF. The CDR3 bases are TGTGCCACCAGCACCAGACAGACGGGGGGCAATCAGCCCCAGCATTTT.